This T cell receptor (beta chain) was sequenced in a study of blood T cells in healthy people across ages. General study points: Possibly confounding the expanded clonotype changes was the fact that donor CMV status was unknown. Naive CD4+ cells and diversity were both higher in long-lived donors than in aged donors. In older individuals, TCR beta diversity per million T cells was lower, falling roughly linearly with age.

This clonotype was observed a handful of times. The target antigen is unknown. The V end lost 4 bases, the J end lost 1 base, and 17 bases lay between the germline ends. This CDR3 is 16 amino acids long. Sample-barcoded 5' priming and a J-beta primer mix drove a second PCR of about 7 to 12 cycles. TCRdb ran MiXCR on the 5' RACE reads and lists one entry per CDR3 protein. The repertoire has around 1.7 million distinct CDR3 sequences, 28% of them found once; the top ten carry more than 6%. The sequence was collected from a woman aged 30 to 39 in good health. The chain combines TRBV12-3 or TRBV12-4 with TRBJ2-7; perhaps TRBD1 as D (5 bases). The sample consisted of blood. The CDR3 DNA reads TGTGCCAGCAGTTCCAAGCCAGGGTACCCATCCTACGAGCAGTACTTC. This codes for CASSSKPGYPSYEQYF.